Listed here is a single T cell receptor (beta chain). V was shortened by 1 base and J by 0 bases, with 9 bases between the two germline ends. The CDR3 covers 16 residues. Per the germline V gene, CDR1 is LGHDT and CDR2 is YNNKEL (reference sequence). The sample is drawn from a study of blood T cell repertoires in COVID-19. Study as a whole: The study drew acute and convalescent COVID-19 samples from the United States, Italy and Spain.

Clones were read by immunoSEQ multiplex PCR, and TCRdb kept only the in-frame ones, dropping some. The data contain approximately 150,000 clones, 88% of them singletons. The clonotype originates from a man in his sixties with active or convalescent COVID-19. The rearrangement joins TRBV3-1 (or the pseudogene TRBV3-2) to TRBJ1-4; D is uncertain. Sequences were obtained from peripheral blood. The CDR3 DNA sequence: TGTGCCAGCAGCCAAGTCCCCCTTGCAACTAATGAAAAACTGTTTTTT. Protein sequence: CASSQVPLATNEKLFF.